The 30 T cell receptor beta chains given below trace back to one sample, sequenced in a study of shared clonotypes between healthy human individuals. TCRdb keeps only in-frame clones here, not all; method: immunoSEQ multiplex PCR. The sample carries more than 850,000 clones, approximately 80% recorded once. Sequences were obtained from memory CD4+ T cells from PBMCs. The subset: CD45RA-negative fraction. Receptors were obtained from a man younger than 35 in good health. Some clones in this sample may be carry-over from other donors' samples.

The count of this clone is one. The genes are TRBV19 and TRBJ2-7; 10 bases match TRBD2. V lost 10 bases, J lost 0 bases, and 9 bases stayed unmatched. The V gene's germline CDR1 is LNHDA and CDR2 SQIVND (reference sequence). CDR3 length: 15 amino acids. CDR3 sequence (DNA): TGTGCCACCTCCCGGACTAGCGGTTTCTCCTACGAGCAGTACTTC. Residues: CATSRTSGFSYEQYF.

CDR3 DNA sequence: TGCGCCAGCAGCTTGAATACAGGGGGGAACGAGCAGTACTTC. It yields the protein CASSLNTGGNEQYF. V and J are TRBV5-1 and TRBJ2-7; 8 bases fit TRBD1. CDR1 is SGHRS and CDR2 is YFSETQ in the germline V gene. The J segment lost 5 bases and the V segment lost 1 base, leaving 5 bases of the junction unmatched. The CDR3 is 14 residues long.

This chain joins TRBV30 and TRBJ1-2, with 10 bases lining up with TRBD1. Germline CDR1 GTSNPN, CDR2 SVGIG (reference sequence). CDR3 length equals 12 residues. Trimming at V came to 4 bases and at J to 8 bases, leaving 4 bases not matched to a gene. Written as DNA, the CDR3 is TGTGCCTGGACCCTGACAGGGGGCGGCTACACCTTC. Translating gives CAWTLTGGGYTF.

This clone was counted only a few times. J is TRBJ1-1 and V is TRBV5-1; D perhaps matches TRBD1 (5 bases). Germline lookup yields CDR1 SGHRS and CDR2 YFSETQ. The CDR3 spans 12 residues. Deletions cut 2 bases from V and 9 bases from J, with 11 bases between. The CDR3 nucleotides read TGCGCCAGCAGCTTTTCAGGGCAACAAGCTTTCTTT. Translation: CASSFSGQQAFF.

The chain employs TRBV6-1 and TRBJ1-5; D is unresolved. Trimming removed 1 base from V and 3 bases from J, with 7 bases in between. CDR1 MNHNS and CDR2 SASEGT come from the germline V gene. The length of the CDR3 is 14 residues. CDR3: CASSEGQLNQPQHF. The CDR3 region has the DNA TGTGCCAGCAGTGAAGGGCAGCTCAATCAGCCCCAGCATTTT.

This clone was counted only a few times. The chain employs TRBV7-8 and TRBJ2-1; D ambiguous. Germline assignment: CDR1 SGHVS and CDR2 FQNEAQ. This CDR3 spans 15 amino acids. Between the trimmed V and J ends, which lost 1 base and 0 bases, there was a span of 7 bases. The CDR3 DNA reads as TGTGCCAGCAGCTTAGTAGGGAACTCCTACAATGAGCAGTTCTTC. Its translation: CASSLVGNSYNEQFF.

CDR3 protein: CASSLRLGNDYEQYF. DNA of the CDR3: TGTGCCAGCAGCCTGAGGTTGGGGAATGACTACGAGCAGTACTTC. The chain carries TRBV13 and TRBJ2-7; D gene unclear. CDR3 length: 15 amino acids. Trimming took 5 bases from V and 3 from J, leaving 17 bases between them. Per the germline V gene, CDR1 is PRHDT and CDR2 is FYEKMQ (reference sequence).

CDR3 sequence: CASSETSPNEQFF. The CDR3 DNA is TGTGCCAGCAGTGAAACCAGTCCCAATGAGCAGTTCTTC. This rearrangement joins TRBV2 to TRBJ2-1; D remains ambiguous. CDR3 length: 13 residues. The germline V gene encodes CDR1 SNHLY and CDR2 FYNNEI. The V and J ends lost 2 bases and 6 bases respectively, with 8 bases between them.

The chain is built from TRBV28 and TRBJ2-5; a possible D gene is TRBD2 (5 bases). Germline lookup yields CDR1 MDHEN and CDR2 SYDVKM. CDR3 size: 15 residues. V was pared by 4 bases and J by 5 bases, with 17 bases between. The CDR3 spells CASSSPRGARETQYF. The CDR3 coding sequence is TGTGCCAGCAGTTCCCCCCGGGGTGCGCGGGAGACCCAGTACTTC.

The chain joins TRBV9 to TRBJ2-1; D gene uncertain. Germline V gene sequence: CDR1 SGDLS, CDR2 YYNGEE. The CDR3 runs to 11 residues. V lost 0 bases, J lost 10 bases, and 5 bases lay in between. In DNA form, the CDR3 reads TGTGCCAGCAGCGTAGGTCGGGAGCAGTTCTTC. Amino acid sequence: CASSVGREQFF.

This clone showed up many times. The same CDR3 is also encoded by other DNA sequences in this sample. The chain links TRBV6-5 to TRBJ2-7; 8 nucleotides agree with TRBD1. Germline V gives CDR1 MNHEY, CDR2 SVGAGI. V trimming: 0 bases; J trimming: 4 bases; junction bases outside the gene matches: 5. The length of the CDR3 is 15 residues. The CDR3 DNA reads TGTGCCAGCAGTTACTCGCCACAGGGGGGATACGAGCAGTACTTC. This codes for CASSYSPQGGYEQYF.

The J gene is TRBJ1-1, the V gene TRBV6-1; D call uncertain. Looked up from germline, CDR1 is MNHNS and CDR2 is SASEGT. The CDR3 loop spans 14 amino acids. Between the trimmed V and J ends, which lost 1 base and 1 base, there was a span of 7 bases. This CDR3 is CASSEGTWNTEAFF. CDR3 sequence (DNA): TGTGCCAGCAGTGAAGGGACCTGGAACACTGAAGCTTTCTTT.

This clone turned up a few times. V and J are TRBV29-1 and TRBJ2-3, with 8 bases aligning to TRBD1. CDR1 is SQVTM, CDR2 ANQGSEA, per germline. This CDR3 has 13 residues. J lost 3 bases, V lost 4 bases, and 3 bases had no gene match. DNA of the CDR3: TGCAGCGTTGTTAACAGGGGGACAGATACGCAGTATTTT. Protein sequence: CSVVNRGTDTQYF.

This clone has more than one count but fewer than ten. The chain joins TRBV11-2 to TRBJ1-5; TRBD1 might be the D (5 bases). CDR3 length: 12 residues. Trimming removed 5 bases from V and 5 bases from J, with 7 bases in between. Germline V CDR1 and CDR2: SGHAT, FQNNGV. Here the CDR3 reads CASSMGDQPQHF. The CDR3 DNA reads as TGTGCCAGCAGCATGGGGGATCAGCCCCAGCATTTT. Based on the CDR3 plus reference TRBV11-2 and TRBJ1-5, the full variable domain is EAGVAQSPRYKIIEKRQSVAFWCNPISGHATLYWYQQILGQGPKLLIQFQNNGVVDDSQLPKDRFSAERLKGVDSTLKIQPAKLEDSAVYLCASSMGDQPQHFGDGTRLSIL.

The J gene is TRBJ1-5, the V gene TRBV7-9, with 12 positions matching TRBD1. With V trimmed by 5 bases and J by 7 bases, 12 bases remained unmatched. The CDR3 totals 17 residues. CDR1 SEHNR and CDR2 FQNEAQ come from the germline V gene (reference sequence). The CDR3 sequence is CASSPSGGTGGGQPQHF. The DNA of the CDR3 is TGTGCCAGCAGCCCCTCTGGGGGGACAGGGGGCGGGCAGCCCCAGCATTTT.

The CDR3 loop is CASSLWTGVREQYF. DNA of the CDR3: TGTGCCAGCAGTTTATGGACAGGGGTCCGCGAGCAGTACTTC. V gene TRBV28 combines with J gene TRBJ2-7, with 8 nucleotides matching TRBD1. This CDR3 is built from 14 residues. The ends lost 0 bases at V and 6 bases at J; junction bases unmatched: 4. The germline gives CDR1 MDHEN, CDR2 SYDVKM.

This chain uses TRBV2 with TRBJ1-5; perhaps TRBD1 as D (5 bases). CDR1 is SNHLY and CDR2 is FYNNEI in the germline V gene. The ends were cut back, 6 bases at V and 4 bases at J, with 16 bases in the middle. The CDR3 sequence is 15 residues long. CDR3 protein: CASSAGGSPNQPQHF. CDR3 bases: TGTGCCAGCAGCGCCGGGGGTTCACCGAATCAGCCCCAGCATTTT.

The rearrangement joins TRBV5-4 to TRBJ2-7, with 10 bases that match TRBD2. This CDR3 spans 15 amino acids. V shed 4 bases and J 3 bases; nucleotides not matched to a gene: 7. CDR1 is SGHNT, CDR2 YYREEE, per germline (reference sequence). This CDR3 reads CASSRGTSGVYEQYF. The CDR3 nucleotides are TGTGCCAGCAGCAGGGGAACTAGCGGGGTCTACGAGCAGTACTTC. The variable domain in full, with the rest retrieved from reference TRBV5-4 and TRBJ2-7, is ETGVTQSPTHLIKTRGQQVTLRCSSQSGHNTVSWYQQALGQGPQFIFQYYREEENGRGNFPPRFSGLQFPNYSSELNVNALELDDSALYLCASSRGTSGVYEQYFGPGTRLTVT.

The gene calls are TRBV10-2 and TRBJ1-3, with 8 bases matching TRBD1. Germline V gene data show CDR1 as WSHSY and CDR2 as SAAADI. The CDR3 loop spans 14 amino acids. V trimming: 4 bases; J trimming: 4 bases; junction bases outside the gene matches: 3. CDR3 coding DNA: TGCGCCAGCAGTGCAACAGGGGGAGGAAACACCATATATTTT. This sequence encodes CASSATGGGNTIYF.

The CDR3 bases are TGTGCCTGGAGTGTGTCTAGCCCGCTGAATGAGCAGTTCTTC. Amino acid sequence: CAWSVSSPLNEQFF. The chain recombines TRBV30 with TRBJ2-1; D perhaps matches TRBD2 (5 bases). Germline loops: CDR1 GTSNPN, CDR2 SVGIG (reference sequence). V shed 0 bases and J shed 7 bases, with 13 bases lying between them. The CDR3 sequence is 14 residues long.

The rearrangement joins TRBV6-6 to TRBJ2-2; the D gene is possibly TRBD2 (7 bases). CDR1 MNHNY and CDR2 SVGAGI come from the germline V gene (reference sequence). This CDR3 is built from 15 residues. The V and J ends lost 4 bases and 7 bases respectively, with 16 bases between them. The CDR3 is CASSLYGGRSGELFF. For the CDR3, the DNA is TGTGCCAGCAGTTTGTACGGGGGGCGGAGCGGGGAGCTGTTTTTT.

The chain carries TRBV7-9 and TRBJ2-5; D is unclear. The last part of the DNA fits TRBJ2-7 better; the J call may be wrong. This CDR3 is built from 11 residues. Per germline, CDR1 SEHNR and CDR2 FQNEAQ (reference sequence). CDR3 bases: TGTGCCAGCAGCCCTTTCCGCGAGCAGTACTTC. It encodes CASSPFREQYF.

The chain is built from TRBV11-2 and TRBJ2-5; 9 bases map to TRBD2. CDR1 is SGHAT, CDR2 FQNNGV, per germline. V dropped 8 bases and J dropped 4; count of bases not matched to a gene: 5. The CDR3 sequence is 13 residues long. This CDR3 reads CASGAGGGETQYF. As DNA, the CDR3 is TGTGCCAGCGGCGCGGGAGGGGGAGAGACCCAGTACTTC. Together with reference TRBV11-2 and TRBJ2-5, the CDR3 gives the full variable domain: EAGVAQSPRYKIIEKRQSVAFWCNPISGHATLYWYQQILGQGPKLLIQFQNNGVVDDSQLPKDRFSAERLKGVDSTLKIQPAKLEDSAVYLCASGAGGGETQYFGPGTRLLVL.

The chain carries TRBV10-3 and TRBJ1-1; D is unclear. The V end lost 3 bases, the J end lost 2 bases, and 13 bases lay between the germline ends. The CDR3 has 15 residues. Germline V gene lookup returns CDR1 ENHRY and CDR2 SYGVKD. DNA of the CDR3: TGTGCCATCAGTGACCCCCCGGGCAGAAACACTGAAGCTTTCTTT. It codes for CAISDPPGRNTEAFF.

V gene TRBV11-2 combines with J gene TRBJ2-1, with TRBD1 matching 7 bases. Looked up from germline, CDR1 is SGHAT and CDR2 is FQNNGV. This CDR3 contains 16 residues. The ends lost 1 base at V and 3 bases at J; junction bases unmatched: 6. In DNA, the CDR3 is TGTGCCAGCAGCTTAGTCCCTAGGGACAGCTACAATGAGCAGTTCTTC. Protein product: CASSLVPRDSYNEQFF.

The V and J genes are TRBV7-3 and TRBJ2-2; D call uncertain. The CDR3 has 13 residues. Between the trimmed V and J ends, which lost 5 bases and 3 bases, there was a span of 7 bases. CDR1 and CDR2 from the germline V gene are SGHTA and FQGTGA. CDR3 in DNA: TGTGCCAGCAGCGCAGGTTACACCGGGGAGCTGTTTTTT. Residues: CASSAGYTGELFF.

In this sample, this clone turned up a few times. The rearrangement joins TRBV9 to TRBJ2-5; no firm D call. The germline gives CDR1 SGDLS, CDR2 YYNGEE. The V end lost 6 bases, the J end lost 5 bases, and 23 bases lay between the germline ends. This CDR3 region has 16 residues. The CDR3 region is CASTPSPDAFWETQYF. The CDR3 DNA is TGTGCCAGCACCCCGTCGCCAGACGCTTTTTGGGAGACCCAGTACTTC.

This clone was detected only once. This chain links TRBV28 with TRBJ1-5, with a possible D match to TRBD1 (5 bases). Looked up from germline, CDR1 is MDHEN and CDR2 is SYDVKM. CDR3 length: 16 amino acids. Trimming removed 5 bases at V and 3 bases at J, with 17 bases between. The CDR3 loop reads CASSDFGGGDNQPQHF. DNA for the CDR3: TGTGCCAGCAGTGATTTCGGGGGAGGTGACAATCAGCCCCAGCATTTT.

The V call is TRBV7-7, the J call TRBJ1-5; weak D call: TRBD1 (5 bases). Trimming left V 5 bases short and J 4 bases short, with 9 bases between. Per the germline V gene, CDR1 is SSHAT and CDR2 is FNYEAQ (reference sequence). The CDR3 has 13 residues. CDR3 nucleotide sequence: TGTGCCAGCAGCCGGGGCCCGAATCAGCCCCAGCATTTT. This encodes CASSRGPNQPQHF.

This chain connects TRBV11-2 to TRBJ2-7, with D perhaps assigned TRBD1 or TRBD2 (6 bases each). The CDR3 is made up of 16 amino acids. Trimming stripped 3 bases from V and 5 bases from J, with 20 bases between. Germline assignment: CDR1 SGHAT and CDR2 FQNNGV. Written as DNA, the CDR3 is TGTGCCAGCAGCTTCATAGAGGGACCCGGGGGCCACGAGCAGTACTTC. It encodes CASSFIEGPGGHEQYF.